This T cell receptor beta chain was sequenced during a study of T cells in Graves' hyperthyroidism and ophthalmopathy. Amplification of TCR beta CDR3 regions used RNA as the template. Initially, a first-round RT-PCR of the TCR CDR3 employed the HTBI primer set. One entry per CDR3 protein, called by TCRdb with MiXCR from the multiplex PCR reads. The sample consists of around 300,000 distinct CDR3 sequences, roughly 19% of them appearing once. The CDR3 length is 14 residues. Germline loops: CDR1 LGHDT, CDR2 YNNKEL (reference sequence). V lost 1 base and J 5 bases, leaving 10 bases between the germline ends.

The chain carries TRBV3-1 and TRBJ2-3; the D is unclear. The clonotype comes from a man between 45 and 60 years old with Graves' ophthalmopathy. Sequenced material: blood. CDR3 nucleotides: TGTGCCAGCAGCCAAGGTCTCGGGCAAGATACGCAGTATTTT. Translating gives CASSQGLGQDTQYF.